Following are 4 T cell receptor beta chains from one sample sequenced in a study of technical replicates of blood from a handful of donors (dated by TCRdb to between 2016 and 2019). Receptors were amplified or captured by the immunoSEQ multiplex PCR assay. In its TCRdb copy, this immuneACCESS table keeps in-frame sequences only and misses some clones. Where compared with another copy, unresolved V genes explain less than half of these, and the others have no known cause. A total of 75,000 or so clones appear in this sample, 95% of them only once. 0.25% to 0.3% of the sample rests with the top ten. The material sequenced was T cells isolated from PBMCs. The receptors derive from a human donor in good health.

J is TRBJ2-7 and V is TRBV6-1; 9 nucleotides agree with TRBD2. CDR3 length: 16 residues. Germline V lookup: CDR1 MNHNS, CDR2 SASEGT. V was pared by 4 bases and J by 4 bases, with 11 bases of the junction left unmatched. The CDR3 protein is CASSAGPRTSAYEQYF. CDR3 coding DNA: TGTGCCAGCAGTGCGGGCCCCCGGACTAGCGCTTACGAGCAGTACTTC.

The V gene is TRBV15, the J gene TRBJ1-5, with 7 bases lining up with TRBD1. The CDR3 consists of 20 residues. Unmatched junction bases numbered 19, after V lost 2 bases and J lost 3 bases. CDR1 and CDR2 from the germline V gene are LNHNV and YYDKDF (reference sequence). DNA of the CDR3: TGTGCCACCAGCAGATCCTTTGACAGGGATTACTGGATTACCAATCAGCCCCAGCATTTT. Amino acids: CATSRSFDRDYWITNQPQHF.

The chain has TRBV30 and TRBJ2-3, with 12 nucleotides matching TRBD2. The CDR3 has 15 amino acids. After removal of 0 bases from V and 5 bases from J, the junction contained 3 bases not matched to a gene. CDR1 GTSNPN and CDR2 SVGIG come from the germline V gene (reference sequence). This chain's CDR3 is CAWSVLLAGGDTQYF. The CDR3 bases are TGTGCCTGGAGTGTATTACTAGCGGGGGGAGATACGCAGTATTTT.

This sequence joins TRBV7-9 and TRBJ1-2; D is undetermined. The V and J ends lost 5 bases and 8 bases respectively, with 12 bases between them. There are 12 residues in the CDR3. Germline CDR1 is SEHNR and CDR2 is FQNEAQ (reference sequence). Written as DNA, the CDR3 is TGTGCCAGCAGCGAGGGAGGCTTGGGCTACACCTTC. Protein sequence: CASSEGGLGYTF.